A single sample gave rise to the 3 T cell receptor beta chains below, sequenced in a study of T cells after yellow fever vaccination. TCRdb redid the calling of the 5' RACE reads with MiXCR, one entry per CDR3 protein. The sample has around 310,000 distinct CDR3 sequences, over 3.5% seen once. The sequences come from PBMCs, collected 15 days after the yellow fever booster vaccination. The origin of the receptors is a man aged 18 to 30 who received the YFV17D yellow fever vaccine.

This chain uses TRBV7-9 with TRBJ2-7, with D possibly matching TRBD1 (6 bases). Germline assignment: CDR1 SEHNR and CDR2 FQNEAQ (reference sequence). Trimming took off 4 bases at V and 0 bases at J, with 13 bases between the two ends. This CDR3 is 15 amino acids long. The CDR3 region is CASSSDRSFSYEQYV. CDR3 nucleotides: TGTGCCAGCAGCTCCGACAGGTCTTTCTCCTACGAGCAGTACGTC.

This clonotype was found a few times. This chain links TRBV5-6 with TRBJ1-6, with D perhaps matching TRBD1 (5 bases). This CDR3 is built from 14 residues. Germline loops: CDR1 SGHDT, CDR2 YYEEEE. V lost 4 bases to trimming and J lost 7 bases, with 12 bases between them. Written as DNA, the CDR3 is TGTGCCAGCAGCGCGCGAGGGGTAAATTCACCCCTCCACTTT. Translated: CASSARGVNSPLHF.

This clonotype was recorded many times. This chain connects TRBV29-1 to TRBJ2-5; TRBD2 agrees at 11 bases. CDR3 length: 16 residues. After removal of 5 bases from V and 7 bases from J, the junction contained 15 bases not matched to a gene. Per germline, CDR1 SQVTM and CDR2 ANQGSEA. CDR3 coding DNA: TGCAGCGTTAATCTAGCGGGGGGCGCTTATAAGGGGACCCAGTACTTC. Its protein product is CSVNLAGGAYKGTQYF.